Given below is one TCR beta chain in context. Its antigen remains unknown. Negative magnetic isolation gave CD8+ and CD4+ cells; FACS enriched CD8+ TEMRA. The record originates from a study of CD8 T cells in Susac syndrome. cDNA came from approximately 0.5 to 1 ug RNA primed by random hexamers. Coverage of TCR beta CDR3 amplification by immunoSEQ multiplex PCR extended to 54 Vbeta and 13 Jbeta. TCRdb recomputed calls from the immunoSEQ multiplex PCR reads with MiXCR, one row per CDR3 protein. The sample shows approximately 80,000 distinct CDR3 sequences, roughly nine tenths of them seen only once. Study-wide findings and caveats: By the study's own acknowledgment, its TCR sequencing and HLA analysis included relatively few individuals.

Sequencing was done on a sample of CD8+ T cells from PBMCs. This TCR was sampled from a human donor with multiple sclerosis.

CDR3 amino acids: CASSDPGGYYGYTF. CDR3 DNA sequence: TGTGCCAGCTCGGATCCGGGGGGCTACTATGGCTACACCTTC. This chain joins TRBV28 and TRBJ1-2; perhaps TRBD1 as D (6 bases). The CDR3 spans 14 residues. V lost 8 bases to trimming and J lost 3 bases, with 16 bases between them. Germline values: CDR1 MDHEN, CDR2 SYDVKM.